This paragraph reports one T cell receptor beta chain. The germline gives CDR1 SGHNT, CDR2 YYREEE (reference sequence). V was shortened by 2 bases and J by 8 bases, with 8 bases between the two germline ends. The CDR3 consists of 12 residues. The record originates from a study of cytomegalovirus exposure and HLA in healthy donors. The PCR made use of 60 Vbeta and 13 Jbeta primers. Here immunoSEQ multiplex PCR was the method, and the copy in TCRdb shows in-frame clones only, minus some. This sample contains approximately 110,000 clones. The V call is TRBV5-4, the J call TRBJ2-1; possibly TRBD2 for D (6 bases). The sequence came from a man aged 40-55 years in good health and CMV-seropositive. The sample comprised PBMCs. The CDR3 nucleotides are TGTGCCAGCAGCTTAGGGGAGGATGAGCAGTTCTTC. Translation gives CASSLGEDEQFF.